One and the same sample provided the 8 T cell receptor beta chains below, sequenced in a study of T cell responses to AZD1222 COVID-19 vaccine. Repertoires were generated with immunoSEQ multiplex PCR, while TCRdb's copy carries only in-frame clones and drops some. The data show 95,000 to 120,000 clones, roughly 86% seen once. The specimen comprised peripheral blood, sampled on day 0 of AZD1222 vaccination. Receptor source: an adult in good health.

This chain links TRBV28 with TRBJ2-7; a weak D match, TRBD1 (5 bases). This CDR3 region has 14 residues. V lost 4 bases and J lost 3, with 13 bases in between. Germline V gene data show CDR1 as MDHEN and CDR2 as SYDVKM. Here the CDR3 DNA reads TGTGCCAGCAGTTCAGGACACAGACTCTACGAGCAGTACTTC. Protein product: CASSSGHRLYEQYF. Together with reference TRBV28 and TRBJ2-7, the CDR3 gives the full variable domain: DVKVTQSSRYLVKRTGEKVFLECVQDMDHENMFWYRQDPGLGLRLIYFSYDVKMKEKGDIPEGYSVSREKKERFSLILESASTNQTSMYLCASSSGHRLYEQYFGPGTRLTVT.

This clone was detected only once. The chain combines TRBV18 with TRBJ1-6; D gene uncertain. The germline V gene has CDR1 KGHSH and CDR2 LQKENI. The CDR3 has 15 residues. V was trimmed by 0 bases and J by 2 bases, leaving 5 bases between them. DNA for the CDR3: TGTGCCAGCTCACCACCCCCAGCCTATAATTCACCCCTCCACTTT. It yields the protein CASSPPPAYNSPLHF.

The chain is built from TRBV18 and TRBJ1-1; TRBD1 matches at 7 bases. V trimming: 3 bases; J trimming: 8 bases; junction bases outside the gene matches: 12. The CDR3 length is 15 residues. The V gene's germline CDR1 is KGHSH and CDR2 LQKENI. The CDR3 nucleotides read TGTGCCAGCTCACCCAGTCTTCGGGACAGCCCCGAAGCTTTCTTT. It is translated as CASSPSLRDSPEAFF.

The rearrangement links TRBV13 to TRBJ2-7; 7 nucleotides line up with TRBD1. Trimming at V came to 5 bases and at J to 3 bases, leaving 13 bases not matched to a gene. Looked up from germline, CDR1 is PRHDT and CDR2 is FYEKMQ (reference sequence). This CDR3 is built from 16 residues. The DNA for the CDR3 is TGTGCCAGCAGCGCGACCATTGGACAGGCCGTCTACGAGCAGTACTTC. Translation: CASSATIGQAVYEQYF.

By share of the sample, this clone is medium-sized. The chain has TRBV2 and TRBJ1-4; 7 nucleotides agree with TRBD1. This CDR3 region has 13 residues. Germline CDR1 SNHLY, CDR2 FYNNEI. The trim removed 8 bases at V and 8 bases at J, leaving 8 bases unmatched. The chain's CDR3 is CASDPGGQEKLFF. The CDR3 nucleotides read TGTGCCAGCGACCCAGGGGGGCAAGAAAAACTGTTTTTT. The full variable domain, with the rest looked up from reference TRBV2 and TRBJ1-4, is EPEVTQTPSHQVTQMGQEVILRCVPISNHLYFYWYRQILGQKVEFLVSFYNNEISEKSEIFDDQFSVERPDGSNFTLKIRSTKLEDSAMYFCASDPGGQEKLFFGSGTQLSVL.

The chain has TRBV7-2 and TRBJ1-1; D not certain. Between the trimmed V and J ends, which lost 1 base and 3 bases, there was a span of 9 bases. Germline-derived CDR1 and CDR2 are SGHTA and FQGNSA. The CDR3 has 14 amino acids. CDR3 protein: CASSLGQTYTEAFF. CDR3 DNA: TGTGCCAGCAGCTTAGGTCAGACCTACACTGAAGCTTTCTTT. Complete variable domain (other parts from reference TRBV7-2 and TRBJ1-1): GAGVSQSPSNKVTEKGKDVELRCDPISGHTALYWYRQSLGQGLEFLIYFQGNSAPDKSGLPSDRFSAERTGGSVSTLTIQRTQQEDSAVYLCASSLGQTYTEAFFGQGTRLTVV.

The chain is built from TRBV6-5 and TRBJ2-7, with a possible D match to TRBD1 (5 bases). This CDR3 has 12 amino acids. Germline values: CDR1 MNHEY, CDR2 SVGAGI. Between the trimmed V and J ends, which lost 8 bases and 5 bases, there was a span of 13 bases. This CDR3 reads CASEQAGDEQYF. As DNA, the CDR3 is TGTGCCAGCGAACAGGCCGGCGACGAGCAGTACTTC.

The V call is TRBV4-1, the J call TRBJ1-5; D not resolved. V was pared by 4 bases and J by 0 bases, with 10 bases between. Germline lookup yields CDR1 MGHRA and CDR2 YSYEKL. The CDR3 is made up of 15 amino acids. For the CDR3, the DNA is TGCGCCAGCAGCCCTTTTTTCATTAGCAATCAGCCCCAGCATTTT. Amino acids: CASSPFFISNQPQHF.